The clone carrying this T cell receptor (beta chain) was counted only a few times. Its antigen is unidentified. cDNA synthesis used the whole RNA isolate, giving expressed TCRB sequences. TCRdb's copy holds only in-frame clones and misses some; the assay was immunoSEQ multiplex PCR. The sample lists about 620,000 clones, 15% occurring once. Over 95% purity was reached by all sorted populations. The sample originates from a study of beta chain features in type 1 diabetes. Study at large: All samples together contributed around 98,000,000 sorted cells for examination. Findings of the study overall: Overrepresentation of cells with high TCR expression could result from cDNA sequencing.

This CDR3 has 17 residues. Germline V gene sequence: CDR1 LGHNA, CDR2 YSLEER. The germline V and J ends were trimmed by 0 bases and 3 bases, with 15 bases remaining between them. The chain has TRBV4-3 and TRBJ2-4, with D possibly matching TRBD2 (7 bases). The source of this sequence is a man between 18 and 29 years old in good health. Sequencing was performed on naive CD4+ T cells from blood. CDR3: CASSQERGGAGKNIQYF. The CDR3 DNA reads TGCGCCAGCAGCCAAGAGCGCGGGGGCGCGGGCAAAAACATTCAGTACTTC.